This TCR beta chain derives from a study of shared clonotypes between healthy human individuals. CD45RO negativity and positive selection for CCR7 defined naive CD8 cells, a population that excluded terminally differentiated effector memory CD45RA+ cells. CDR1 MNHEY and CDR2 SMNVEV come from the germline V gene (reference sequence). This CDR3 spans 14 amino acids. V was cut by 4 bases and J by 2 bases, with 12 bases left in between. Replicate PCRs for sorted subsets used 200 ng DNA; this equaled tens of thousands of T cell genomes. TCRdb's copy holds only in-frame clones and misses some; the assay was immunoSEQ multiplex PCR. The table has about 870,000 clones, more than 85% seen once; the top ten hold approximately 25%.

The V gene is TRBV27, the J gene TRBJ2-7; D might be TRBD2 (5 bases). This clonotype was obtained from a man aged 30 to 45 in good health. The sample taken for sequencing was naive CD8+ T cells sorted from blood. The CDR3 nucleotides are TGTGCCAGCAGTTCTGGCGGGTACGCCTACGAGCAGTACTTC. Encoded protein: CASSSGGYAYEQYF.